Here is one TCR beta chain with its context. Its target is unknown. The data are from a study of a mutant IDH1 vaccine in newly diagnosed glioma. Germline-derived CDR1 and CDR2 are MGHRA and YSYEKL. V lost 5 bases, J lost 5 bases, and 14 bases stayed unmatched. The CDR3 sequence is 18 residues long. Profiling relied on immunoSEQ multiplex PCR, and the TCRdb table lists in-frame clones only, not all of them. The sample shows fewer than 35,000 clones, roughly 80% of them seen only once. The time point was: week 11, during vaccination. What each vaccine dose contained was 300 ug of mutant IDH1 20-mer peptide, accompanied by topical imiquimod.

V and J are TRBV4-1 and TRBJ2-2; 10 bases agree with TRBD2. The sequence derives from a man aged 30-40 years with glioma. The sample consisted of PBMCs, taken from a glioma patient whose treatment included an IDH1 peptide vaccine. CDR3 sequence: CASSEASSGSSWTGELFF. As DNA, the CDR3 is TGCGCCAGCAGCGAAGCCTCTAGCGGGAGTAGCTGGACCGGGGAGCTGTTTTTT.